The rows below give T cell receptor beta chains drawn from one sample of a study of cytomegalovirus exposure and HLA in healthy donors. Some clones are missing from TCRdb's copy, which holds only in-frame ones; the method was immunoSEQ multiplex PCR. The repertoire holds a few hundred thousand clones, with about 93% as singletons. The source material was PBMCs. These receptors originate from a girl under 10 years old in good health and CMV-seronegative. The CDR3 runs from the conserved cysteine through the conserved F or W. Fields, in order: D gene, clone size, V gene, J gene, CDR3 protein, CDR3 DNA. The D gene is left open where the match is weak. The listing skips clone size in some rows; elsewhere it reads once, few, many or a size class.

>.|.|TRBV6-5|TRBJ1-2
CASSPPRVYGYTF
TGTGCCAGCAGCCCCCCCAGGGTGTATGGCTACACCTTC
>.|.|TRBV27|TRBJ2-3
CASTAGAGETIYTQYF
TGTGCCAGCACGGCAGGGGCGGGAGAGACTATATATACGCAGTATTTT
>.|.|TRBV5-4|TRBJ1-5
CASSLGNQPQHF
TGTGCCAGCAGCCTAGGCAATCAGCCCCAGCATTTT
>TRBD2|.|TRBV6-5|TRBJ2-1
CASSYPTLAGGNEQFF
TGTGCCAGCAGTTACCCAACCCTAGCGGGAGGCAATGAGCAGTTCTTC
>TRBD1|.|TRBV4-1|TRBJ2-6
CASSFRDRGQEAGANVLTF
TGCGCCAGCAGCTTCCGGGACAGGGGGCAGGAGGCTGGGGCCAACGTCCTGACTTTC
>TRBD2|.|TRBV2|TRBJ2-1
CAGAGTSGRAIINNEQFF
TGTGCCGGTGCGGGGACTAGCGGGAGGGCGATCATAAACAATGAGCAGTTCTTC
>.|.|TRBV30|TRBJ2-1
CAWRKVPGNEQFF
TGTGCCTGGAGGAAGGTCCCCGGGAATGAGCAGTTCTTC
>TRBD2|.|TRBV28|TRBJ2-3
CASSLFLSGGGDTQYF
TGTGCCAGCAGTTTATTCCTTAGCGGGGGAGGCGATACGCAGTATTTT
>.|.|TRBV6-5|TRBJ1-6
CASSYSGGKNNSPLHF
TGTGCCAGCAGTTACTCTGGGGGGAAGAATAATTCACCCCTCCACTTT
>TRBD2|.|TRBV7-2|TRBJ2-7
CASSLLAGVSHEQYF
TGTGCCAGCAGCTTGTTGGCGGGAGTGTCCCACGAGCAGTACTTC
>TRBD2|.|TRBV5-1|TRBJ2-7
CASSLSGRAVYEQYF
TGCGCCAGCAGCCTAAGCGGGAGGGCCGTCTACGAGCAGTACTTC
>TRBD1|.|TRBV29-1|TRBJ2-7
CSVTDRPRASYEQYF
TGCAGCGTTACGGACAGGCCAAGAGCCTCCTACGAGCAGTACTTC
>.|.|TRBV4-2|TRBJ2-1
CASSPNLVIPLSYNEQFF
TGTGCCAGCAGCCCGAATCTAGTGATACCTCTCTCCTACAATGAGCAGTTCTTC
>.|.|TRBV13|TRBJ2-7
CASSLQGRSYEQYF
TGTGCCAGCAGCTTACAGGGTAGATCCTACGAGCAGTACTTC
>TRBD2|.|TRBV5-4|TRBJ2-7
CASSYGRLAGYEQYF
TGTGCCAGCAGCTATGGGCGGCTAGCGGGATACGAGCAGTACTTC
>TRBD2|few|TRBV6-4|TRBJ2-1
CASSDSTSGGGEQFF
TGTGCCAGCAGTGACTCGACTAGCGGGGGGGGTGAGCAGTTCTTC
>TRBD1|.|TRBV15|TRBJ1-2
CATSRATGGYGYTF
TGTGCCACCAGCAGAGCGACAGGGGGCTATGGCTACACCTTC
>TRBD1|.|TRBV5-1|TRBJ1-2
CASSPGQESSGYTF
TGCGCCAGCAGCCCAGGACAGGAGTCTAGCGGCTACACCTTC
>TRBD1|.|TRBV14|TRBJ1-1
CASSQKPGQGLLEAFF
TGTGCCAGCAGCCAAAAACCGGGACAGGGGTTATTGGAAGCTTTCTTT
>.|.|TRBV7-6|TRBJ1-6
CASSSAPGGGPNSPLHF
TGTGCCAGCAGCTCAGCCCCCGGGGGAGGGCCTAATTCACCCCTCCACTTT
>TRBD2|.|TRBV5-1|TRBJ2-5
CASSQGLAGFHRETQYF
TGCGCCAGCAGCCAGGGACTAGCGGGATTTCATAGGGAGACCCAGTACTTC
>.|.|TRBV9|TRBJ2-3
CASSVTSGRTDTQYF
TGTGCCAGCAGCGTAACGAGCGGACGAACAGATACGCAGTATTTT
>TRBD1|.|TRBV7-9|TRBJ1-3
CASSPTGSLAVSSGNTIYF
TGTGCCAGCAGCCCGACAGGGTCCCTTGCCGTTAGCTCTGGAAACACCATATATTTT
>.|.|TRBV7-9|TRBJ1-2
CASSLDRADNYGYTF
TGTGCCAGCAGCTTAGACAGGGCCGATAACTATGGCTACACCTTC
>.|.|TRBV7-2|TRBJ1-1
CASSPRRTGKDTEAFF
TGTGCCAGCAGCCCGCGGCGGACGGGGAAGGACACTGAAGCTTTCTTT
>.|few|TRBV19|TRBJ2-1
CASSSLAPYNEQFF
TGTGCCAGTAGTTCGCTTGCGCCCTACAATGAGCAGTTCTTC
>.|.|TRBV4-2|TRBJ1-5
CASSQAAGGNQPQHF
TGTGCCAGCAGCCAAGCGGCAGGGGGCAATCAGCCCCAGCATTTT
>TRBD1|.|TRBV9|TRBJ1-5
CASSPGTGGGNQPQHF
TGTGCCAGCAGCCCCGGGACAGGTGGCGGCAATCAGCCCCAGCATTTT
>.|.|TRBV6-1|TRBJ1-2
CASSEGPGSYGYTF
TGTGCCAGCAGTGAAGGGCCGGGGTCCTATGGCTACACCTTC
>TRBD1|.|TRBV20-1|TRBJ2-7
CSGDRDHEQYF
TGCAGCGGAGACAGGGATCACGAGCAGTACTTC
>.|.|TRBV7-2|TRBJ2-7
CASSYDIPSSYEQYF
TGTGCCAGCAGCTACGACATCCCCTCCTCCTACGAGCAGTACTTC
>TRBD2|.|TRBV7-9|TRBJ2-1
CASSRTSGRAYNEQFF
TGTGCCAGCAGCAGGACTAGCGGGAGGGCCTACAATGAGCAGTTCTTC
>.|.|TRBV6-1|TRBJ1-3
CASSTGSGNTIYF
TGTGCCAGCAGCACAGGCTCTGGAAACACCATATATTTT
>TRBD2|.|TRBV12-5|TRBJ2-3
CASGSRLSGGPYTQYF
TGTGCTAGTGGTTCCCGTTTATCGGGAGGGCCATATACGCAGTATTTT
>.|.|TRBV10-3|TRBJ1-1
CAIRRGGMNTEAFF
TGTGCCATCAGGAGGGGGGGGATGAACACTGAAGCTTTCTTT
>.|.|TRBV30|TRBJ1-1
CAWREAGGRTTEAFF
TGTGCCTGGAGAGAAGCGGGAGGGCGCACTACTGAAGCTTTCTTT
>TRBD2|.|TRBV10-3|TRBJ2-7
CAISEGGDEQYF
TGTGCCATCAGTGAGGGGGGGGACGAGCAGTACTTC
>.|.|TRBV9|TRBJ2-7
CASSVGGGGNYEQYF
TGTGCCAGCAGCGTAGGGGGAGGGGGGAACTACGAGCAGTACTTC
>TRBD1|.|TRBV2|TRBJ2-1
CASRDRSSYNEQFF
TGTGCCAGCAGGGACAGGAGCTCCTACAATGAGCAGTTCTTC
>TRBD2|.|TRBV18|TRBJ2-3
CASSPFAGGHVDTQYF
TGTGCCAGCTCACCCTTCGCGGGGGGGCACGTGGATACGCAGTATTTT
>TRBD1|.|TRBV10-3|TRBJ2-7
CASTGTEISYEQYF
TGTGCCAGCACCGGGACAGAGATATCCTACGAGCAGTACTTC
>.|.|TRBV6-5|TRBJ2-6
CASSHFSGANVLTF
TGTGCCAGCAGCCATTTCTCTGGGGCCAACGTCCTGACTTTC
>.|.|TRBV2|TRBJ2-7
CASTWRVGGSEQYF
TGTGCCAGCACCTGGAGGGTGGGTGGGTCCGAGCAGTACTTC